This paragraph reports one TCR beta chain. The antigen it recognizes is unknown. Base qualities are not at hand, and no much larger clone is one base apart. Using the deep immunoSEQ assay, TCR CDR3 regions were amplified from genomic DNA by multiplex PCR. Extracted genomic DNA from each cell subset was distributed evenly across all wells of several immunoSEQ 96-well plates, and each plate was treated as a replicate. For sorted subsets, each replicate PCR was loaded with around 200 ng genomic DNA, equivalent to 32,000 or so T cell genomes. Purified libraries were quantified with a Qubit 3.0 fluorometer, sized on a Bioanalyzer 2100, and re-quantified with the KAPA Library Quantification kit. Every immunoSEQ 96-well plate was sequenced on a separate single-read 150-cycle Illumina NextSeq 550 flow cell. The authors processed their data as follows. The immunoSEQ output contained only junctional sequences without quality scores, so filtering could not match that applied to full-length reads. To assign V/J genes and CDR3, sequences were annotated against IMGT germline references using PyIR, a Python wrapper for IgBLAST v1.9. Reads were removed for weak V/J assignments (E-value above 1e-6), missing CDR3, stop codons, out-of-frame junctions, or ambiguous translated residues. A V3J clonotype was defined by an identical inferred V gene, J gene, and CDR3 amino acid sequence. Percentage overlap between repertoires was computed as shared unique clonotypes divided by the size of the smaller repertoire. RTK rarefaction, the Chao1 estimator, and Recon v2.1 estimates of unobserved clonotypes were used to assess repertoire richness. OLGA was used to compute generation probabilities for all TCRbeta clonotypes that the gDNA method yielded from four donors. TCRdb mirrors the immuneACCESS table, restricted to in-frame sequences. Some clones are absent from its copies; in checked studies, under half trace to an unresolved V gene, and the reason for the others is unknown. V, J and clone size are taken as reported in that table, and D and trimming were inferred from the DNA itself. The sample has roughly 2.5 million clones on record, roughly 92% of them singletons. The leading ten clones occupy around 0.14% of the sample.

The data were obtained in a study of shared clonotypes between healthy human individuals (dated by TCRdb to 2018 to 2020). Study-level background: The cohort included three men and a couple of women between 18 and 49 years of age. For each donor, three plates each were used for CD4 naive and CD4 memory, two plates were used for CD8 naive, and one plate was used for CD8 memory. To estimate repertoire size and how much clonotypes are shared between individuals, the study performed deep sequencing of blood TCR repertoires from a handful of healthy adults. To increase sequencing depth and limit assay-specific biases, different laboratories used diverse techniques to prepare libraries and sequence TCR repertoires. Leukapheresis yielded between about 0.8 and 8.9 billion PBMCs per donor.

Donors were healthy HIV-negative adults with no recently reported acute infections or vaccinations. All donors were Caucasian adults living in Nashville, Tennessee, USA. CD4+ T cells were enriched by magnetic negative selection, after which naive cells were positively selected on CD45RA and the negative fraction was taken as the memory subset. Blood was collected by leukapheresis, and PBMCs were isolated by Ficoll-Histopaque density gradient centrifugation and then cryopreserved in liquid nitrogen vapor phase. Analytical flow cytometry was used to check the purity and quantity of every magnetically sorted T cell population. Each sorted fraction had its genomic DNA isolated and then quantified by UV absorbance on a Nanodrop 2000c. The CDR3 holds 16 amino acids from the cysteine to the phenylalanine. The only DNA kept is the CDR3, 48 bases in frame from the first base. CDR1 and CDR2 are read off the germline V gene as KGHSH and LQKENI. V is cut by 3 bases and J by 6 bases, and the space between the germline ends is 17 bases.

What the research found in general, with its limitations: Rarefaction of sorted-subset datasets indicated incomplete sequencing despite the large sequencing depth. Compared with non-shared clonotypes, clonotypes shared by all four sorted-subset donors had higher generation probabilities. Sampling was restricted to blood, and TCR repertoires in tissue are likely to differ from TCR repertoires in blood. Naive subsets generally had larger estimated clonotype richness than memory subsets did. Across several donors, about 5% of naive CD4, around 3.5% of naive CD8, about 2.3% of memory CD4, and approximately 0.4% of memory CD8 clonotypes were shared. The small number of donors limited the genetic and exposure-history diversity represented. Based on pairwise subsampling, the degree of clonotype sharing among donors was expected to be affected by sequencing depth.

This receptor was identified in a man aged 18-30 years in good health. Sequences were obtained from naive CD4+ T cells sorted from blood. Per the publication, the cell subset or site label means: CD45RA+ positively selected. Here the chain combines TRBV18 and TRBJ2-2, with an unclear D gene assignment. The bases are TGTGCCAGCTCACCTAATCTTTCACCCGGTTCCGGGGAGCTGTTTTTT. It is translated as CASSPNLSPGSGELFF.